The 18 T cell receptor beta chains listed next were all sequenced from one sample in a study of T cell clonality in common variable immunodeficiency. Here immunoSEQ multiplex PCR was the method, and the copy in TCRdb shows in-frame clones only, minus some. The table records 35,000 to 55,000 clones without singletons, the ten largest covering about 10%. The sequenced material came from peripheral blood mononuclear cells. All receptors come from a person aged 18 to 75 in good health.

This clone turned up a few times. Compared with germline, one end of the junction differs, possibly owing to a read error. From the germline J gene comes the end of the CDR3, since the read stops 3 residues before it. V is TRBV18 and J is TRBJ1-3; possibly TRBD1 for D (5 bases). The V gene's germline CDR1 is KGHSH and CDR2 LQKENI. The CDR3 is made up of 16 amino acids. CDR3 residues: CASSPPSQASGSTIYF. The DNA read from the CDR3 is TGTGCCAGCTCACCACCATCACAGGCGTCTGGAAGCACC.

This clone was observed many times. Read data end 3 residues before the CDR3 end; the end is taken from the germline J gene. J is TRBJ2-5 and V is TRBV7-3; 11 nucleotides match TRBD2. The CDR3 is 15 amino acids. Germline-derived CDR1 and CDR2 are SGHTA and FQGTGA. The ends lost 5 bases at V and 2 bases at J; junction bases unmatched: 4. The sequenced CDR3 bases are TGTGCCAGCAGCCCTCTAGCGGGGGGACAAGAGACC. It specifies CASSPLAGGQET. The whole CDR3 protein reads CASSPLAGGQETQYF.

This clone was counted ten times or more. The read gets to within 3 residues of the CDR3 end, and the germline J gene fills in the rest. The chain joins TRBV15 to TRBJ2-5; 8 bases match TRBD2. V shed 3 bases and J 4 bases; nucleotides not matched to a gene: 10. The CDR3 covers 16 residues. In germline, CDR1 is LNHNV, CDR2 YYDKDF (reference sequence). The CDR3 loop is CATSRSAGGRGETQYF. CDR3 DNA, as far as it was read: TGTGCCACCAGCAGGTCCGCGGGAGGTCGGGGAGAGACC.

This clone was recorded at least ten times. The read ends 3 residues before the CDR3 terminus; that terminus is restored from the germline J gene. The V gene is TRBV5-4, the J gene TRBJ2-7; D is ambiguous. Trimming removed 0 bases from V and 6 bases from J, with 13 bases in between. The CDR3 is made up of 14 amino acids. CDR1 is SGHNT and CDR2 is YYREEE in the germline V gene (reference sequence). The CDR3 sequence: CASSLGWAMGEQYF. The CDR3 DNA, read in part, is TGTGCCAGCAGCTTGGGGTGGGCGATGGGCGAG.

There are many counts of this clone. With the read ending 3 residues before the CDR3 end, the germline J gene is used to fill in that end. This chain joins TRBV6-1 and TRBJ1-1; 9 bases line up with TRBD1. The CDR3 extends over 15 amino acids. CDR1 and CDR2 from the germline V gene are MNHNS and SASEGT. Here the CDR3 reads CASSEMGTGTGKAFF. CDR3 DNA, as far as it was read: TGTGCCAGCAGTGAAATGGGGACAGGGACAGGAAAA.

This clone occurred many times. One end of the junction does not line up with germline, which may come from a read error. Partial CDR3 DNA: TGTGCTAGCAGCTTATCTAGCGGGAGGCACTATGAG. It is translated as CASSLSSGRHYE. From start to end, the CDR3 is CASSLSSGRHYEQFF. The chain joins TRBV7-7 to TRBJ2-1, with 11 bases fitting TRBD2. The sequence runs out 3 residues before the end of the CDR3; the remainder is reconstructed from the germline J gene. Germline CDR1 and CDR2: SSHAT and FNYEAQ (reference sequence). CDR3 size: 15 residues.

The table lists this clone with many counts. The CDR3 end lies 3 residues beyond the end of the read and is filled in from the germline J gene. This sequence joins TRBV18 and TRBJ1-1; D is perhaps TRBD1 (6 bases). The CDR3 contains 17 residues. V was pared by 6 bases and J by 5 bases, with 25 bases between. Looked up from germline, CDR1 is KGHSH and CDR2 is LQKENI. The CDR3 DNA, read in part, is TGTGCCAGCTCGGTGGAACAGGGTTTAGTGTTCGGAACTGAA. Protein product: CASSVEQGLVFGTE. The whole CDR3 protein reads CASSVEQGLVFGTEAFF.

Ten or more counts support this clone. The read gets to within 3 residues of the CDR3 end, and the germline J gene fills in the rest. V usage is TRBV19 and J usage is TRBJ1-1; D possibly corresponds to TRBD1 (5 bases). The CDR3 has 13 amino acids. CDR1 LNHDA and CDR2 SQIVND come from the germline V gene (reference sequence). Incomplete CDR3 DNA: TGTGCCAGTAGTATCTCTCAGGGAGAGAAT. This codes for CASSISQGEN. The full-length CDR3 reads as CASSISQGENAFF.

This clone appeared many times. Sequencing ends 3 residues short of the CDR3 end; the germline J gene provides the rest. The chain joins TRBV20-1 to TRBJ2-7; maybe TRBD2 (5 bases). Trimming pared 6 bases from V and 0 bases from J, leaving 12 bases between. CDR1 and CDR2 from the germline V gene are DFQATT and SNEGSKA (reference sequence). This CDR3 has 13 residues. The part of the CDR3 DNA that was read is TGCAGTGCCGGGGATACGGCCTCCTACGAG. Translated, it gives CSAGDTASYE. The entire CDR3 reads CSAGDTASYEQYF.

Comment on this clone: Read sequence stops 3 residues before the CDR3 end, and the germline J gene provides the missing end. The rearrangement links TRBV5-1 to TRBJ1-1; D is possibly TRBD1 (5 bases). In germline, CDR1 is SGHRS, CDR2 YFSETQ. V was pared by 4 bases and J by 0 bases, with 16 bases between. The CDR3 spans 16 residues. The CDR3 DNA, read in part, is TGCGCCAGCAGCGCTGGGGGGGGAGCGGTGAACACTGAA. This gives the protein CASSAGGGAVNTE. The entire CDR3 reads CASSAGGGAVNTEAFF.

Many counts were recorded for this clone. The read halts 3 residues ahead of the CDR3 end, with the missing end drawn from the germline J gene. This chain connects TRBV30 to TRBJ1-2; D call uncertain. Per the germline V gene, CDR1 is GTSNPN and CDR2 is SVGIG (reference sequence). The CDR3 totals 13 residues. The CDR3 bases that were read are TGTGCCTGGAGCGGAGGGCAGGTCTGGGGC. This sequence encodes CAWSGGQVWG. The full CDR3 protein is CAWSGGQVWGYTF.

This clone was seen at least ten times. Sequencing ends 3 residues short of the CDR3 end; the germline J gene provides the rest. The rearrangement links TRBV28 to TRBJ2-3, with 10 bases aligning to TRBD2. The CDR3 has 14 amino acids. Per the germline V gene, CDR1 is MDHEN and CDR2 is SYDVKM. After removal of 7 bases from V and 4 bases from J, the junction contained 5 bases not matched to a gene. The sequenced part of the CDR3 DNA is TGTGCCAGCATAGAGCGGGGGGGCGCAGATACG. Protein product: CASIERGGADT. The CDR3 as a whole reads CASIERGGADTQYF.

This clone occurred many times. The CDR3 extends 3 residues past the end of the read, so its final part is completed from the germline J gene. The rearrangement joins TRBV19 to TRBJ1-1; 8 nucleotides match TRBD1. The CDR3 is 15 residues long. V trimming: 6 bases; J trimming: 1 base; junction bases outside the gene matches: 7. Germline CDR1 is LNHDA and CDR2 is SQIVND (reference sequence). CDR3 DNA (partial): TGTGCCAGTAGGACAGGGGAAGATCGGAACACTGAA. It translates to CASRTGEDRNTE. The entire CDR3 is CASRTGEDRNTEAFF.

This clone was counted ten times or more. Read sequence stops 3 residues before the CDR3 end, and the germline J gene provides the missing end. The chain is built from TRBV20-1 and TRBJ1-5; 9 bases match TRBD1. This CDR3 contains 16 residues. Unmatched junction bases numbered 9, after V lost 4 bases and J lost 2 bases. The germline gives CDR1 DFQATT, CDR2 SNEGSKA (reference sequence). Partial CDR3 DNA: TGCAGTGCTAACGCAGGGGGGACAGGGCGCAATCAGCCC. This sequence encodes CSANAGGTGRNQP. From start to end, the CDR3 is CSANAGGTGRNQPQHF.

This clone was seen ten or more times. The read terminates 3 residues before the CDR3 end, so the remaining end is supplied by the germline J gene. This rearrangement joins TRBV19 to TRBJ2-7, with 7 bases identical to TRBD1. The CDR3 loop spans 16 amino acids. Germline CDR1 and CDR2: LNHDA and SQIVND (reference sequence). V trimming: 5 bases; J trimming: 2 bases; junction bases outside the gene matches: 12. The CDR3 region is CASSRPQTGTPYEQYF. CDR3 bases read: TGTGCCAGTAGTCGTCCCCAGACAGGGACCCCCTACGAG. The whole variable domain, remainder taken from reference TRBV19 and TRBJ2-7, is DGGITQSPKYLFRKEGQNVTLSCEQNLNHDAMYWYRQDPGQGLRLIYYSQIVNDFQKGDIAEGYSVSREKKESFPLTVTSAQKNPTAFYLCASSRPQTGTPYEQYFGPGTRLTVT.

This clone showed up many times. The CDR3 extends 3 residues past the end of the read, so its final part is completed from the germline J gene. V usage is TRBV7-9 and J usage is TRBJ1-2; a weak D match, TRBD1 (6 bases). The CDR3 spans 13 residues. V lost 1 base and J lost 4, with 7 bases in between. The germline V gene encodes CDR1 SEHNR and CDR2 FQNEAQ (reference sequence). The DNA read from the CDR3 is TGTGCCAGCAGCTTAGGGACAGCCTATGGC. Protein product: CASSLGTAYG. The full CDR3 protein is CASSLGTAYGYTF.

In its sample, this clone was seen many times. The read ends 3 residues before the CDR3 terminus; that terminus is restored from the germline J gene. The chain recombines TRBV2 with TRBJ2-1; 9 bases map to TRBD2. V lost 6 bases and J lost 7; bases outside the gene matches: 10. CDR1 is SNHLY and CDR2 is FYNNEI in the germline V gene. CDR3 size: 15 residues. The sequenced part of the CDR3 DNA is TGTGCCAGCAGCGTTAGCGGGAGTGGGGTAAATGAG. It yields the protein CASSVSGSGVNE. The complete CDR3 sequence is CASSVSGSGVNEQFF.

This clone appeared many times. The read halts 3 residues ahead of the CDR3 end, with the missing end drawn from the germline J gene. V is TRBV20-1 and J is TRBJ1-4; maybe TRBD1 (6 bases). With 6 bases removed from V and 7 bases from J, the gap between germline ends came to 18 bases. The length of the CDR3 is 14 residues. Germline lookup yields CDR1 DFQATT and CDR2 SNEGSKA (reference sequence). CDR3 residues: CSAVSGGAGEKLFF. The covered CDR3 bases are TGCAGTGCCGTCTCGGGGGGGGCGGGTGAAAAA.